The 17 T cell receptor beta chains listed next were all sequenced from one sample in a study of radiation and T cells in renal cell carcinoma. As for time point: blood 4 weeks post-SBRT, at nephrectomy. Described treatment: 15 Gy SBRT to primary tumor, nephrectomy 4 weeks later. Here immunoSEQ multiplex PCR was the method, and the copy in TCRdb shows in-frame clones only, minus some. This table has around 170,000 clones, about 88% appearing once. Specimen: blood, collected from a patient whose treatment included radiotherapy and nephrectomy. These receptor sequences come from a woman aged 50 to 65 with renal cell carcinoma.

This clone was found once. CDR3 nucleotides: TGTGCCAGTAGTATAACCTACACCCAAGAGACCCAGTACTTC. Its protein is CASSITYTQETQYF. The V and J genes are TRBV19 and TRBJ2-5; D is uncertain. There are 14 residues in the CDR3. The V gene lost 2 bases and the J gene lost 1 base, with 8 bases spanning the gap. Germline values: CDR1 LNHDA, CDR2 SQIVND (reference sequence).

The rearrangement uses TRBV5-1 and TRBJ1-2; D is ambiguous. With 0 bases removed from V and 4 bases from J, the gap between germline ends came to 10 bases. Germline values: CDR1 SGHRS, CDR2 YFSETQ. The CDR3 contains 14 residues. CDR3 region: CASSLESGLYGYTF. In DNA, the CDR3 is TGCGCCAGCAGCTTGGAGAGTGGTCTCTATGGCTACACCTTC.

The genes are TRBV5-6 and TRBJ2-5; D is uncertain. CDR1 is SGHDT and CDR2 is YYEEEE in the germline V gene. V was cut by 1 base and J by 7 bases, with 11 bases left in between. This CDR3 has 13 residues. This CDR3 is CASSLSEGLTQYF. The CDR3 DNA sequence: TGTGCCAGCAGCTTGAGTGAAGGTTTGACCCAGTACTTC. Together with reference TRBV5-6 and TRBJ2-5, the CDR3 gives the full variable domain: DAGVTQSPTHLIKTRGQQVTLRCSPKSGHDTVSWYQQALGQGPQFIFQYYEEEERQRGNFPDRFSGHQFPNYSSELNVNALLLGDSALYLCASSLSEGLTQYFGPGTRLLVL.

The genes are TRBV5-8 and TRBJ1-2; D not certain. The CDR3 is made up of 15 amino acids. Germline-derived CDR1 and CDR2 are SGHTS and YDEGEE. Trimming took off 0 bases at V and 6 bases at J, with 15 bases between the two ends. The CDR3 DNA follows: TGTGCCAGCAGCTTGGTGGATATGGAGTTGCATGGCTACACCTTC. Residues: CASSLVDMELHGYTF.

V is TRBV7-2 and J is TRBJ1-2; 7 nucleotides align to TRBD1. The CDR3 has 13 residues. Germline V lookup: CDR1 SGHTA, CDR2 FQGNSA. J lost 10 bases, V lost 5 bases, and 10 bases had no gene match. This CDR3 reads CASSRREGANYTF. The CDR3 DNA sequence: TGTGCCAGCAGCCGTCGGGAGGGGGCTAACTACACCTTC.

The CDR3 reads CASSRSEVPTNEKLFF. CDR3 DNA sequence: TGTGCCAGCAGCCGGTCGGAGGTACCAACTAATGAAAAACTGTTTTTT. The V gene is TRBV4-2, the J gene TRBJ1-4; D is ambiguous. Per germline, CDR1 LGHNA and CDR2 YNFKEQ. The ends were cut back, 4 bases at V and 0 bases at J, with 12 bases in the middle. The CDR3 runs to 16 residues.

The V and J genes are TRBV2 and TRBJ1-4; the D is unclear. From germline, CDR1 is SNHLY and CDR2 FYNNEI. Trimming left V 2 bases short and J 4 bases short, with 14 bases between. This CDR3 region has 16 residues. CDR3 protein: CASSEFLRTYNEKLFF. The CDR3 coding sequence is TGTGCCAGCAGTGAATTTTTAAGGACCTATAATGAAAAACTGTTTTTT.

The rearrangement uses TRBV6-4 and TRBJ1-1; a weak D match, TRBD1 (5 bases). CDR1 and CDR2 (germline): MRHNA, SNTAGT. The V gene lost 2 bases and the J gene lost 2 bases, with 18 bases spanning the gap. The CDR3 spans 17 residues. The CDR3 sequence: CASSDDWDGTANTEAFF. The DNA for the CDR3 is TGTGCCAGCAGTGACGATTGGGACGGGACGGCAAACACTGAAGCTTTCTTT.

This chain uses TRBV18 with TRBJ1-1; tentative D call: TRBD1 (5 bases). The CDR3 consists of 18 residues. Germline CDR1 reads KGHSH; CDR2 reads LQKENI. V was cut by 2 bases and J by 6 bases, with 25 bases left in between. The CDR3 is CASSPLSIGLGRRAEAFF. The CDR3, as DNA: TGTGCCAGCTCACCATTGAGCATAGGCCTGGGGCGGCGGGCTGAAGCTTTCTTT.

As DNA, the CDR3 is TGTGCCAGCTCACCCTCCGCCCAGGCAAACATTCAGTACTTC. Protein product: CASSPSAQANIQYF. The V call is TRBV18, the J call TRBJ2-4; D remains unclear. Germline CDR1 is KGHSH and CDR2 is LQKENI. The CDR3 sequence is 14 residues long. V lost 3 bases and J lost 6, with 12 bases in between.

In this sample, this clone turned up once. The chain uses TRBV30 and TRBJ2-7; 7 positions match TRBD2. The V gene's germline CDR1 is GTSNPN and CDR2 SVGIG (reference sequence). V lost 4 bases, J lost 5 bases, and 5 bases stayed unmatched. This CDR3 has 12 amino acids. The CDR3 loop is CAWTLGGNEQYF. The DNA of the CDR3 is TGTGCCTGGACCTTGGGGGGGAACGAGCAGTACTTC.

The gene calls are TRBV5-4 and TRBJ2-5; possible D gene TRBD1, 5 bases. Trimming pared 0 bases from V and 5 bases from J, leaving 14 bases between. The CDR3 totals 15 residues. Germline CDR1 reads SGHNT; CDR2 reads YYREEE (reference sequence). CDR3 amino acids: CASSLAGRVGETQYF. CDR3 nucleotides: TGTGCCAGCAGCTTGGCAGGCAGGGTGGGGGAGACCCAGTACTTC.

The chain links TRBV18 to TRBJ2-6; D not resolved. The germline V and J ends were trimmed by 3 bases and 0 bases, with 15 bases remaining between them. This CDR3 is 18 amino acids long. The V gene's germline CDR1 is KGHSH and CDR2 LQKENI. The CDR3 bases are TGTGCCAGCTCACCCTTCGCATTGCCGAGCTCTGGGGCCAACGTCCTGACTTTC. Its translation is CASSPFALPSSGANVLTF.

The V and J genes are TRBV2 and TRBJ1-3; TRBD1 is a possible D gene (6 bases). Germline CDR1 and CDR2: SNHLY and FYNNEI. Trimming shortened V by 6 bases and J by 3 bases, and 15 bases separated the two germline ends. The CDR3 covers 15 residues. CDR3 region: CASSTGYGIGNTIYF. The CDR3 region has the DNA TGTGCCAGCAGCACAGGGTACGGGATTGGAAACACCATATATTTT. Variable domain in full (rest from reference TRBV2 and TRBJ1-3): EPEVTQTPSHQVTQMGQEVILRCVPISNHLYFYWYRQILGQKVEFLVSFYNNEISEKSEIFDDQFSVERPDGSNFTLKIRSTKLEDSAMYFCASSTGYGIGNTIYFGEGSWLTVV.

This chain links TRBV30 with TRBJ1-1; 8 bases agree with TRBD1. Unmatched junction bases numbered 8, after V lost 4 bases and J lost 7 bases. The CDR3 spans 13 residues. The germline gives CDR1 GTSNPN, CDR2 SVGIG (reference sequence). DNA of the CDR3: TGTGCCTGGACCTATAGGACAGGGATTGAAGCTTTCTTT. Its protein product is CAWTYRTGIEAFF.

This sequence joins TRBV28 and TRBJ1-1; D unclear. Germline V gives CDR1 MDHEN, CDR2 SYDVKM. V was pared by 6 bases and J by 1 base, with 6 bases between. The CDR3 consists of 12 residues. The CDR3 nucleotides are TGTGCCAGCAGCCCATCGAACACTGAAGCTTTCTTT. Protein product: CASSPSNTEAFF.

This chain links TRBV6-6 with TRBJ1-1; D remains ambiguous. This CDR3 contains 13 residues. V was clipped by 7 bases and J by 0 bases, with 9 bases between them. CDR1 and CDR2 (germline): MNHNY, SVGAGI (reference sequence). The CDR3 DNA follows: TGTGCCAGCATTAGGTTGTTGAACACTGAAGCTTTCTTT. It codes for CASIRLLNTEAFF.